Below, 27 T cell receptor beta chains from the same sample are listed, as sequenced in a study of T cells in Graves' hyperthyroidism and ophthalmopathy. RNA transcripts served as the template for amplifying TCR beta CDR3 regions. The HTBI set primed first-round TCR CDR3 RT-PCR. MiXCR was run by TCRdb on the multiplex PCR reads, yielding one entry per CDR3 protein. The table has a few hundred thousand distinct CDR3 sequences, roughly 25% seen once; the top ten hold around four fifths. Sequenced: blood. These receptors all stem from a man between 50 and 59 years old with Graves' hyperthyroidism.

This clonotype came up many times. This chain connects TRBV29-1 to TRBJ1-1, with D unresolved. Germline CDR1 SQVTM, CDR2 ANQGSEA. This CDR3 is 10 amino acids long. V was pared by 2 bases and J by 6 bases, with 4 bases between. In DNA form, the CDR3 reads TGCAGCGTTGAACCCCCTGAAGCTTTCTTT. Translated, it gives CSVEPPEAFF.

As DNA, the CDR3 is TGTGCCAGCAGTCTCCGGGTCCGCTATGGCTACACCTTC. This sequence encodes CASSLRVRYGYTF. The chain links TRBV2 to TRBJ1-2; D is undetermined. Germline values: CDR1 SNHLY, CDR2 FYNNEI. The CDR3 extends over 13 amino acids. V was trimmed by 5 bases and J by 4 bases, leaving 11 bases between them.

This clonotype was counted a few times. The chain links TRBV29-1 to TRBJ2-7, with 7 bases fitting TRBD1. Germline-derived CDR1 and CDR2 are SQVTM and ANQGSEA. The CDR3 is 13 residues long. J gave up 0 bases and V 4 bases, and 3 bases lay outside the gene matches. The CDR3 here is CSVASGGSYEQYF. Written as DNA, the CDR3 is TGCAGCGTTGCCTCAGGGGGCTCCTACGAGCAGTACTTC.

Notes on this clonotype: Being one base from a much bigger clone, this may be a read error. The rearrangement links TRBV20-1 to TRBJ2-7, with 12 bases aligning to TRBD2. There are 17 residues in the CDR3. CDR1 is DFQATT, CDR2 SNEGSKA, per germline (reference sequence). The CDR3 DNA reads TGCAGTGCTAACCCACTAGCGGGAGGTCCTGGGTCCTACGAGCAGGACTTC. Its protein product is CSANPLAGGPGSYEQDF.

The J gene is TRBJ2-1, the V gene TRBV30, with a weak D call TRBD2 (6 bases). Trimming took 1 base from V and 8 from J, leaving 12 bases between them. The CDR3 totals 13 residues. Per germline, CDR1 GTSNPN and CDR2 SVGIG (reference sequence). CDR3 nucleotides: TGTGCCTGGAGTGCCGGGAGCAGAGATGAGCAGTTCTTC. Its translation is CAWSAGSRDEQFF.

This clonotype was counted many times. V gene TRBV7-3 combines with J gene TRBJ2-1, with 8 bases fitting TRBD2. The germline gives CDR1 SGHTA, CDR2 FQGTGA. The CDR3 consists of 13 residues. V was pared by 4 bases and J by 12 bases, with 8 bases of the junction left unmatched. CDR3 amino acids: CASSSLVAGRQFF. DNA for the CDR3: TGTGCCAGCAGCTCATTGGTAGCGGGGCGGCAGTTCTTC.

Turning to this clonotype: A read error is possible here, since a much larger clone lies one base away. This chain links TRBV7-6 with TRBJ2-7; 12 bases line up with TRBD1. The CDR3 length is 14 residues. The junction had 7 bases not matched to a gene; V was cut back by 8 bases and J by 5 bases. Germline CDR1 reads SGHVS; CDR2 reads FNYEAQ. CDR3 coding DNA: TGTGCCAGCGGCTCCGGGACAGGGGGCGACGAGCAGTACTTC. Its protein is CASGSGTGGDEQYF.

This clonotype was found many times. One junction end does not reproduce the germline sequence, and a read error may be involved. The chain links TRBV3-1 to TRBJ2-7, with 7 bases aligning to TRBD1. This CDR3 contains 12 residues. Germline CDR1 reads LGHDT; CDR2 reads YNNKEL (reference sequence). CDR3 DNA: TGTGCCAGCACCCAAACAGGGGTTGAGCAGTACTTC. This translates into CASTQTGVEQYF.

The rearrangement uses TRBV7-2 and TRBJ1-5; 8 bases map to TRBD1. Trimming took 5 bases from V and 5 from J; bases not matched to a gene: 8. The CDR3 covers 15 residues. Germline assignment: CDR1 SGHTA and CDR2 FQGNSA. CDR3 sequence reads: CASSPRGLRDQPQHF. CDR3 in DNA: TGTGCCAGCAGCCCCAGGGGGCTGAGGGATCAGCCCCAGCATTTT.

The chain has TRBV11-2 and TRBJ2-1; 7 bases line up with TRBD2. Germline CDR1 and CDR2: SGHAT and FQNNGV. The CDR3 loop spans 14 amino acids. J lost 6 bases, V lost 6 bases, and 8 bases had no gene match. The CDR3 reads CASRPLTSVNEQFF. The DNA for the CDR3 is TGTGCCAGCAGACCCTTAACTAGCGTCAATGAGCAGTTCTTC.

This chain joins TRBV27 and TRBJ1-1; D unresolved. Per germline, CDR1 MNHEY and CDR2 SMNVEV (reference sequence). The length of the CDR3 is 14 residues. Trimming left V 0 bases short and J 2 bases short, with 7 bases between. In nucleotides, the CDR3 is TGTGCCAGCAGTTTATCTGGGAGTAACACTGAAGCTTTCTTT. Protein product: CASSLSGSNTEAFF.

V and J are TRBV29-1 and TRBJ2-7; D is unclear. The CDR3 has 12 amino acids. Trimming left V 1 base short and J 7 bases short, with 11 bases between. Germline assignment: CDR1 SQVTM and CDR2 ANQGSEA. The CDR3, as DNA: TGCAGCGTTGAAGGCCCCGCTGAGGAGCAGTACTTC. Its protein product is CSVEGPAEEQYF.

The table lists this clonotype with a few counts. V is TRBV5-5 and J is TRBJ2-7, with TRBD1 matching over 10 bases. The germline V gene has CDR1 SGHKS and CDR2 YYEKEE (reference sequence). V dropped 2 bases and J dropped 4; count of bases not matched to a gene: 6. The CDR3 is 15 amino acids. In DNA form, the CDR3 reads TGTGCCAGCAGCTTTTCTCGGACAGGGGGTTACGAGCAGTACTTC. Translation: CASSFSRTGGYEQYF.

This clonotype was seen ten or more times. V gene TRBV19 combines with J gene TRBJ1-4; D perhaps matches TRBD1 (5 bases). Trimming cost V 7 bases and J 8 bases, with 17 bases left between them. Germline values: CDR1 LNHDA, CDR2 SQIVND (reference sequence). This CDR3 spans 14 amino acids. Here the CDR3 DNA reads TGTGCCAGTACCCCACGGGGGTCTCGGGAAAAACTGTTTTTT. Protein product: CASTPRGSREKLFF.

This clonotype has a count of ten or more. The J gene is TRBJ1-5, the V gene TRBV30, with D tentatively TRBD1 (5 bases). The CDR3 is made up of 13 amino acids. With 2 bases removed from V and 6 bases from J, the gap between germline ends came to 11 bases. Germline values: CDR1 GTSNPN, CDR2 SVGIG (reference sequence). The CDR3 reads CAWSSAGPQPQHF. The CDR3 nucleotides are TGTGCCTGGAGTTCGGCGGGGCCTCAGCCCCAGCATTTT. The full variable domain, rest sourced from reference TRBV30 and TRBJ1-5, is SQTIHQWPATLVQPVGSPLSLECTVEGTSNPNLYWYRQAAGRGLQLLFYSVGIGQISSEVPQNLSASRPQDRQFILSSKKLLLSDSGFYLCAWSSAGPQPQHFGDGTRLSIL.

The V and J genes are TRBV29-1 and TRBJ2-1, with 10 bases that match TRBD2. Germline CDR1 is SQVTM and CDR2 is ANQGSEA. The CDR3 totals 12 residues. J gave up 9 bases and V 3 bases, and 2 bases lay outside the gene matches. CDR3 sequence: CSVDSSGSEQFF. CDR3 nucleotide sequence: TGCAGCGTTGACTCTAGCGGGAGTGAGCAGTTCTTC.

This clonotype appeared many times. V usage is TRBV12-3 or TRBV12-4 and J usage is TRBJ1-2, with D unresolved. V was clipped by 4 bases and J by 10 bases, with 13 bases between them. This CDR3 spans 12 amino acids. The DNA for the CDR3 is TGTGCCAGCAGTTACGACGGTGGGGACTACACCTTC. As protein: CASSYDGGDYTF.

This clonotype occurred a few times. The gene calls are TRBV12-3 or TRBV12-4 and TRBJ1-3; 7 bases agree with TRBD1. V lost 4 bases, J lost 0 bases, and 15 bases stayed unmatched. The CDR3 covers 19 residues. The CDR3 is CASSSRQGQTTVSGNTIYF. CDR3 DNA: TGTGCCAGCAGTTCCAGACAGGGACAGACCACAGTCTCTGGAAACACCATATATTTT.

This clonotype was detected many times. The CDR3 bases are TGTGCCAGCAGTTTAGTAGAAAGCACAGATACGCAGTATTTT. It is translated as CASSLVESTDTQYF. This chain uses TRBV28 with TRBJ2-3; no clear D. Germline values: CDR1 MDHEN, CDR2 SYDVKM. CDR3 length equals 14 residues. V was cut by 2 bases and J by 0 bases, with 6 bases left in between.

This chain joins TRBV12-3 or TRBV12-4 and TRBJ1-1; weak D call: TRBD1 (5 bases). The length of the CDR3 is 14 residues. V was trimmed by 3 bases and J by 8 bases, leaving 16 bases between them. CDR3 nucleotide sequence: TGTGCCAGCAGTTTTTCAGGGCCCGGAGGGGAAGCTTTCTTT. Protein product: CASSFSGPGGEAFF.

Points on this clonotype: One end of the junction varies from germline; a read error may be responsible. This chain uses TRBV7-9 with TRBJ2-1, with 9 bases that match TRBD1. CDR3 size: 16 residues. Per the germline V gene, CDR1 is SEHNR and CDR2 is FQNEAQ (reference sequence). The CDR3 sequence: CACSLSRDRAYNEQFF. Here the CDR3 DNA reads TGTGCCTGCAGCTTAAGTAGGGACAGGGCTTACAATGAGCAGTTCTTC.

J is TRBJ2-5 and V is TRBV30, with D unresolved. Germline assignment: CDR1 GTSNPN and CDR2 SVGIG (reference sequence). This CDR3 spans 13 amino acids. Trimming left V 2 bases short and J 5 bases short, with 12 bases between. CDR3 bases: TGTGCCTGGAGTCTCCTAGGGTTGGAGACCCAGTACTTC. Its protein product is CAWSLLGLETQYF.

This clonotype was recorded at least ten times. The chain recombines TRBV7-8 with TRBJ2-7, with 8 nucleotides matching TRBD1. The CDR3 length is 14 residues. Germline trimming cut 3 bases from V and 4 bases from J; bases unmatched to any gene: 5. CDR1 and CDR2 (germline): SGHVS, FQNEAQ. The CDR3 DNA reads as TGTGCCAGCAGCTTTGGTAGGACAGGGTACGAGCAGTACTTC. Its protein product is CASSFGRTGYEQYF.

This clonotype came up a few times. The J gene is TRBJ2-3, the V gene TRBV13; 7 nucleotides match TRBD1. V lost 3 bases, J lost 6 bases, and 6 bases stayed unmatched. This CDR3 has 14 residues. Looked up from germline, CDR1 is PRHDT and CDR2 is FYEKMQ (reference sequence). The DNA for the CDR3 is TGTGCCAGCAGCTTCAGACAGGGTTTTGATACGCAGTATTTT. Its protein is CASSFRQGFDTQYF.

The chain uses TRBV11-3 and TRBJ2-3, with D unclear. Trimming took off 3 bases at V and 1 base at J, with 14 bases between the two ends. The CDR3 length is 16 residues. In germline, CDR1 is SGHNT, CDR2 YENEEA. CDR3 sequence: CASSFDSLERTDTQYF. CDR3 sequence (DNA): TGTGCCAGCAGCTTCGACTCTCTCGAACGCACAGATACGCAGTATTTT.

The chain uses TRBV11-3 and TRBJ2-7, with D possibly TRBD2 on 7 matching bases. Trimming left V 3 bases short and J 2 bases short, with 11 bases between. CDR3 length: 14 residues. Germline V gene sequence: CDR1 SGHNT, CDR2 YENEEA. DNA for the CDR3: TGTGCCAGCAGCTTTGGGGGGGCCCCCTACGAGCAGTACTTC. It yields the protein CASSFGGAPYEQYF.

This clonotype occurred a few times. The chain has TRBV6-1 and TRBJ2-7; D is unclear. This CDR3 region has 13 residues. Looked up from germline, CDR1 is MNHNS and CDR2 is SASEGT. Trimming removed 8 bases at V and 2 bases at J, with 13 bases between. CDR3 sequence: CASAQAGAYEQYF. CDR3 sequence (DNA): TGTGCCAGCGCCCAGGCAGGCGCCTACGAGCAGTACTTC.